Listed below are T cell receptor beta chains from one sample, sequenced in a study of blood T cell repertoires in COVID-19. Libraries were prepared by immunoSEQ multiplex PCR; TCRdb keeps only in-frame clonotypes and omits some of them. This sample yields approximately 170,000 clones, of which about four fifths are seen a single time; approximately 13% belongs to the top ten. Material for sequencing was peripheral blood. The origin of the receptors is a man between 65 and 79 years old who had recovered from COVID-19. The CDR3 runs from the conserved cysteine through the conserved F or W. The D gene is left open where the match is weak. Clone size is not always given. Where it is, it says once, few, many or a class for expanded clones.

v_call: TRBV28; d_call: NA; j_call: TRBJ1-4; clone_size: NA; cdr3_nt: TGTGCCAGCAGTTTCCAGAATAATGAAAAACTGTTTTTT; cdr3_aa: CASSFQNNEKLFF
v_call: TRBV18; d_call: TRBD2; j_call: TRBJ2-7; clone_size: NA; cdr3_nt: TGTGCCAGCTCCCCGGCTAGCGGGAGCTCCTACGAGCAGTACTTC; cdr3_aa: CASSPASGSSYEQYF
v_call: TRBV30; d_call: NA; j_call: TRBJ2-1; clone_size: NA; cdr3_nt: TGTGCCTGGAGGGGCAAGGCAGGTGTGCCCTACAATGAGCAGTTCTTC; cdr3_aa: CAWRGKAGVPYNEQFF
v_call: TRBV18; d_call: NA; j_call: TRBJ2-3; clone_size: once; cdr3_nt: TGTGCCAGCTCACCGAAGACAGACACAGATACGCAGTATTTT; cdr3_aa: CASSPKTDTDTQYF
v_call: TRBV19; d_call: NA; j_call: TRBJ1-2; clone_size: once; cdr3_nt: TGTGCCAGTAGTATACAAACAGCAACCTTCTATGGCTACACCTTC; cdr3_aa: CASSIQTATFYGYTF
v_call: TRBV5-1; d_call: TRBD2; j_call: TRBJ2-7; clone_size: NA; cdr3_nt: TGCGCCAGCAGCTGGGGACTAGCGGGTCACTACGAGCAGTACTTC; cdr3_aa: CASSWGLAGHYEQYF
v_call: TRBV6-5; d_call: TRBD1; j_call: TRBJ2-2; clone_size: few; cdr3_nt: TGTGCCAGCAGACGACAGGGAGTCACCGGGGAGCTGTTTTTT; cdr3_aa: CASRRQGVTGELFF
v_call: TRBV28; d_call: TRBD1; j_call: TRBJ1-5; clone_size: NA; cdr3_nt: TGTGCCAGCAGCCCCGCAGGGGGCCCTTCGGAGCAGCCCCAGCATTTT; cdr3_aa: CASSPAGGPSEQPQHF
v_call: TRBV10-2; d_call: TRBD2; j_call: TRBJ2-7; clone_size: NA; cdr3_nt: TGCGCCAGCAGTGGCACTAGCGGGAGCCAACCCTACGAGCAGTACTTC; cdr3_aa: CASSGTSGSQPYEQYF
v_call: TRBV11-2; d_call: TRBD1; j_call: TRBJ2-2; clone_size: NA; cdr3_nt: TGTGCCAGCAGCTTCCCAACGGGACAGGGGAACACCGGGGAGCTGTTTTTT; cdr3_aa: CASSFPTGQGNTGELFF
v_call: TRBV10-2; d_call: NA; j_call: TRBJ2-3; clone_size: NA; cdr3_nt: TGCGCCAGCTCGGGGGGCACAGATACGCAGTATTTT; cdr3_aa: CASSGGTDTQYF
v_call: TRBV5-1; d_call: NA; j_call: TRBJ2-2; clone_size: NA; cdr3_nt: TGCGCCAGTTACACGTGGGTAGCAGGAGGGTTCGGGGAGCTGTTTTTT; cdr3_aa: CASYTWVAGGFGELFF
v_call: TRBV6-5; d_call: TRBD1; j_call: TRBJ1-5; clone_size: few; cdr3_nt: TGTGCCAGCAGTTACGGGCAGGGGGATCAGCCCCAGCATTTT; cdr3_aa: CASSYGQGDQPQHF
v_call: TRBV10-3; d_call: NA; j_call: TRBJ2-7; clone_size: NA; cdr3_nt: TGTGCCATCGGGGGCCGCGCAGGGGCCTACGAGCAGTACTTC; cdr3_aa: CAIGGRAGAYEQYF
v_call: TRBV20-1; d_call: NA; j_call: TRBJ2-1; clone_size: NA; cdr3_nt: TGCAGTGCCGGGAGAGGTGAGCAGTTCTTC; cdr3_aa: CSAGRGEQFF
v_call: TRBV3-1/TRBV3-2; d_call: TRBD1; j_call: TRBJ1-2; clone_size: NA; cdr3_nt: TGTGCCAGCAGCCAAGCAGGGGGCAGGGGAGTTGGTGGCTACACCTTC; cdr3_aa: CASSQAGGRGVGGYTF
v_call: TRBV6-1; d_call: NA; j_call: TRBJ1-2; clone_size: NA; cdr3_nt: TGTGCCAGCAGTGAAGGGATAGGGGGCTATGGCTACACCTTC; cdr3_aa: CASSEGIGGYGYTF
v_call: TRBV19; d_call: NA; j_call: TRBJ2-2; clone_size: NA; cdr3_nt: TGTGCCAGTAGTGGACAGACCTCCGGGGAGCTGTTTTTT; cdr3_aa: CASSGQTSGELFF
v_call: TRBV7-2; d_call: TRBD2; j_call: TRBJ2-5; clone_size: NA; cdr3_nt: TGTGCCAGCTCATGGGCTAGCGGGAGTCAAGAGACCCAGTACTTC; cdr3_aa: CASSWASGSQETQYF
v_call: TRBV19; d_call: TRBD2; j_call: TRBJ2-6; clone_size: NA; cdr3_nt: TGTGCCAGTAGTATGCAGGGAGGGTCGGGGGCCAACGTCCTGACTTTC; cdr3_aa: CASSMQGGSGANVLTF
v_call: TRBV5-6; d_call: NA; j_call: TRBJ2-7; clone_size: NA; cdr3_nt: TGTGCCAGCAGCTCTGGACTCTACGAGCAGTACTTC; cdr3_aa: CASSSGLYEQYF
v_call: TRBV6-2/TRBV6-3; d_call: NA; j_call: TRBJ1-1; clone_size: NA; cdr3_nt: TGTGCCAGCAGTTCATACGGGAACACTGAAGCTTTCTTT; cdr3_aa: CASSSYGNTEAFF
v_call: TRBV19; d_call: NA; j_call: TRBJ1-5; clone_size: NA; cdr3_nt: TGTGCCAGTAGTCCCGGCGCGGGAGAGGCCAATCAGCCCCAGCATTTT; cdr3_aa: CASSPGAGEANQPQHF
v_call: TRBV5-1; d_call: TRBD1; j_call: TRBJ2-7; clone_size: NA; cdr3_nt: TGCGCCAGCAGCTTCCCGCTTGGGACAGGGACCGCCGGCTCCTACGAGCAGTACTTC; cdr3_aa: CASSFPLGTGTAGSYEQYF
v_call: TRBV10-2; d_call: NA; j_call: TRBJ2-6; clone_size: NA; cdr3_nt: TGCGCCAGCCGTCTTGACAGCTCTGGGGCCAACGTCCTGACTTTC; cdr3_aa: CASRLDSSGANVLTF
v_call: TRBV7-2; d_call: TRBD2; j_call: TRBJ2-7; clone_size: NA; cdr3_nt: TGTGCCAGCAGCCTACGGACTAGCGGGAGGCTCGAGCAGTACTTC; cdr3_aa: CASSLRTSGRLEQYF
v_call: TRBV27; d_call: TRBD1; j_call: TRBJ1-5; clone_size: NA; cdr3_nt: TGTGCCAGCAGTTTTGACAGGGGAGGGCCCCAGCATTTT; cdr3_aa: CASSFDRGGPQHF
v_call: TRBV6-1; d_call: NA; j_call: TRBJ1-2; clone_size: NA; cdr3_nt: TGTGCCAGCAGTGAAGCTCCACAGGGTTTCTACTATGGCTACACCTTC; cdr3_aa: CASSEAPQGFYYGYTF
v_call: TRBV5-6; d_call: TRBD2; j_call: TRBJ2-1; clone_size: NA; cdr3_nt: TGTGCCAGCAGCTTAACTAGCGGCTACAATGAGCAGTTCTTC; cdr3_aa: CASSLTSGYNEQFF
v_call: TRBV19; d_call: TRBD1; j_call: TRBJ1-6; clone_size: NA; cdr3_nt: TGTGCCAGTAGTATTGTACGGGACAGGGGAAATTCACCCCTCCACTTT; cdr3_aa: CASSIVRDRGNSPLHF
v_call: TRBV19; d_call: TRBD1; j_call: TRBJ1-6; clone_size: NA; cdr3_nt: TGTGCCAGTAGTATCCAAACAGGGGACGGTTCACCCCTCCACTTT; cdr3_aa: CASSIQTGDGSPLHF
v_call: TRBV5-5; d_call: NA; j_call: TRBJ1-4; clone_size: NA; cdr3_nt: TGTGCCAGCAGCTTGGCCGCCAGTAATGAAAAACTGTTTTTT; cdr3_aa: CASSLAASNEKLFF
v_call: TRBV11-3; d_call: TRBD1; j_call: TRBJ1-2; clone_size: NA; cdr3_nt: TGTGCCATTCCCCGGGACAGGGCTGACTATGGCTACACCTTC; cdr3_aa: CAIPRDRADYGYTF
v_call: TRBV9; d_call: TRBD1; j_call: TRBJ2-3; clone_size: once; cdr3_nt: TGTGCCAGCAGCGTAGCGGGACAGGGAGGAGATACGCAGTATTTT; cdr3_aa: CASSVAGQGGDTQYF
v_call: TRBV6-5; d_call: NA; j_call: TRBJ2-3; clone_size: few; cdr3_nt: TGTGCCAGCAGTTACGGCGGGAAGATTGGAGATACGCAGTATTTT; cdr3_aa: CASSYGGKIGDTQYF
v_call: TRBV25-1; d_call: TRBD1; j_call: TRBJ2-2; clone_size: once; cdr3_nt: TGTGCCAGCAGTCCCCGGACAGGGGGCCGGACCGGGGAGCTGTTTTTT; cdr3_aa: CASSPRTGGRTGELFF
v_call: TRBV6-5; d_call: NA; j_call: TRBJ1-1; clone_size: NA; cdr3_nt: TGTGCCAGCAGGAGGGATACTGAAGCTTTCTTT; cdr3_aa: CASRRDTEAFF
v_call: TRBV6-5; d_call: NA; j_call: TRBJ2-3; clone_size: once; cdr3_nt: TGTGCCAGCAGTTACGGACTGGGAAGAGGCACAGATACGCAGTATTTT; cdr3_aa: CASSYGLGRGTDTQYF
v_call: TRBV18; d_call: TRBD2; j_call: TRBJ2-1; clone_size: NA; cdr3_nt: TGTGCCAGCTCACCCGAGGCGGGAGGTAATGAGCAGTTCTTC; cdr3_aa: CASSPEAGGNEQFF
v_call: TRBV7-3; d_call: TRBD2; j_call: TRBJ2-1; clone_size: NA; cdr3_nt: TGTGCCAGCAGCTTAGGGACTAGCGGTTCGCCTCAGTTCTTC; cdr3_aa: CASSLGTSGSPQFF
v_call: TRBV29-1; d_call: TRBD2; j_call: TRBJ2-5; clone_size: NA; cdr3_nt: TGCAGCGTTGAAGAGACGTCGAGCGGGAGGGCTGAGACCCAGTACTTC; cdr3_aa: CSVEETSSGRAETQYF
v_call: TRBV10-3; d_call: NA; j_call: TRBJ1-1; clone_size: few; cdr3_nt: TGTGCCATCAGTGAGTTCGACAGAGATGAAGCTTTCTTT; cdr3_aa: CAISEFDRDEAFF
v_call: TRBV29-1; d_call: TRBD1; j_call: TRBJ2-7; clone_size: NA; cdr3_nt: TGCAGCGTTGAATCGGCAGGGGGCTCCTACGAGCAGTACTTC; cdr3_aa: CSVESAGGSYEQYF